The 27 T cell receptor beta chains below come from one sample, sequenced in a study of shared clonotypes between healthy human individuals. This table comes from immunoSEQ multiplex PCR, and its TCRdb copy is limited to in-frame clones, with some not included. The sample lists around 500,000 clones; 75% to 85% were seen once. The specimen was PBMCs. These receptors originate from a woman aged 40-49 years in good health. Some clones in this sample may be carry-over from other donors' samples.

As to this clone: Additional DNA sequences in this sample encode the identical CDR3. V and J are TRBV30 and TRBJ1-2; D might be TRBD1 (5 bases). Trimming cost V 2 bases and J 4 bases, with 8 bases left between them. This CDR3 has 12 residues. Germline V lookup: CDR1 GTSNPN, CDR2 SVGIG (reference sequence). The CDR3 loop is CAWSTGTYGYTF. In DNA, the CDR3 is TGTGCCTGGAGTACGGGGACCTATGGCTACACCTTC.

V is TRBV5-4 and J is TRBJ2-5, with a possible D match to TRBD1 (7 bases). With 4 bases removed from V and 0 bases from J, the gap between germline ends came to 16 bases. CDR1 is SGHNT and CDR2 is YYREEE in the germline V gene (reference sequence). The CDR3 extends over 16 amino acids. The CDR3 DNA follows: TGTGCCAGCAGCGCCCAAACAGGGGACTACCAAGAGACCCAGTACTTC. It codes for CASSAQTGDYQETQYF.

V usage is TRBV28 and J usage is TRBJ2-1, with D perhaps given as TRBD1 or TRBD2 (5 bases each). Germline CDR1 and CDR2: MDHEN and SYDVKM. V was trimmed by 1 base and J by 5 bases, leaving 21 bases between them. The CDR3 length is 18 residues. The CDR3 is CASSLFRGRTPSHNEQFF. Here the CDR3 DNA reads TGTGCCAGCAGTTTATTTCGGGGACGGACTCCTTCCCACAATGAGCAGTTCTTC.

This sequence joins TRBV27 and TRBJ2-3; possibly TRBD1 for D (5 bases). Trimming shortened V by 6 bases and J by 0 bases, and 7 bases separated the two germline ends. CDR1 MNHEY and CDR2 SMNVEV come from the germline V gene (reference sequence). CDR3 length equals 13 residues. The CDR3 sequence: CASRRQSTDTQYF. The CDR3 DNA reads TGTGCCAGCAGACGACAGAGCACAGATACGCAGTATTTT.

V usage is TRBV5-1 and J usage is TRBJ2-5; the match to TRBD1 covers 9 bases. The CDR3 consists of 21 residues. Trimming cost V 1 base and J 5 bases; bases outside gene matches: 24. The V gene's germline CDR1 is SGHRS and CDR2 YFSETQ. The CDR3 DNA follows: TGCGCCAGCAGCTTGACACGACCCGGCTGGGACAGGGCACCCTCCGGGGAGACCCAGTACTTC. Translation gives CASSLTRPGWDRAPSGETQYF.

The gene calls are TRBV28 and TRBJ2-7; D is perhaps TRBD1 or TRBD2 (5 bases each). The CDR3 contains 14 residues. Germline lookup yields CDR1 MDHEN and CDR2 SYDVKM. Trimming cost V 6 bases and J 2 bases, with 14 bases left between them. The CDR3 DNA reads TGTGCCAGCAGGGAGACCGGGACCCCCTACGAGCAGTACTTC. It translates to CASRETGTPYEQYF.

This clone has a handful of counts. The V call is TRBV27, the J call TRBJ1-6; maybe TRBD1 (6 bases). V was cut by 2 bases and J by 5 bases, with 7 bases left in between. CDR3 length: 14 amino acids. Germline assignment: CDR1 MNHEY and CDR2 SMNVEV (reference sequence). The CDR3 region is CASSLQGNNSPLHF. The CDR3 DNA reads TGTGCCAGCAGTTTACAGGGGAATAATTCACCCCTCCACTTT.

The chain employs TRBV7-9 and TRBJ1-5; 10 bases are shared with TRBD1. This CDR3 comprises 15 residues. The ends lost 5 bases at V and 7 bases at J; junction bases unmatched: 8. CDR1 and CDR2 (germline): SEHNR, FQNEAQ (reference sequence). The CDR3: CASSMTGGAGQPQHF. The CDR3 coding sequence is TGTGCCAGCAGCATGACAGGGGGCGCCGGGCAGCCCCAGCATTTT. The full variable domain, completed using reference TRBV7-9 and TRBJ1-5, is DTGVSQNPRHKITKRGQNVTFRCDPISEHNRLYWYRQTLGQGPEFLTYFQNEAQLEKSRLLSDRFSAERPKGSFSTLEIQRTEQGDSAMYLCASSMTGGAGQPQHFGDGTRLSIL.

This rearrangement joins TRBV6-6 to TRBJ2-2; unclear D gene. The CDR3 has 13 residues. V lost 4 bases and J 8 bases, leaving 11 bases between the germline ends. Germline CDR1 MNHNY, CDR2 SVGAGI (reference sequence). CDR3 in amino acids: CASSWDPAGELFF. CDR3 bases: TGTGCCAGCAGTTGGGATCCTGCAGGGGAGCTGTTTTTT.

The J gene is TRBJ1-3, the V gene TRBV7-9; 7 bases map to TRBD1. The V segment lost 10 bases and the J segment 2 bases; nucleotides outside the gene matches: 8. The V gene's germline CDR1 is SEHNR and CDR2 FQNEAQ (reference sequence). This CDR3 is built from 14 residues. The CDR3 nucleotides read TGTGCCACCCGGGGCACAGGGGCTGGAAACACCATATATTTT. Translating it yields CATRGTGAGNTIYF.

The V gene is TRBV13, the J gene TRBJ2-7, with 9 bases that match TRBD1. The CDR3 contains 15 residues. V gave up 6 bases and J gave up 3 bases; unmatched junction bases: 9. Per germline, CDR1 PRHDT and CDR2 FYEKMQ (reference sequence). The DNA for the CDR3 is TGTGCCAGCAGATCGTCCGGACAGGGGAGCTACGAGCAGTACTTC. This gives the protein CASRSSGQGSYEQYF.

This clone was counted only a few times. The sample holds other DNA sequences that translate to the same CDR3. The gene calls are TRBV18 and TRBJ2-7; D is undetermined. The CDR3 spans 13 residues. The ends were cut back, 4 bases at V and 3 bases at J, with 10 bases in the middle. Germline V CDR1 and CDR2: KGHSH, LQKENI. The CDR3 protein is CASSLGGDYEQYF. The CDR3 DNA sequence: TGTGCCAGCTCACTGGGTGGAGACTACGAGCAGTACTTC. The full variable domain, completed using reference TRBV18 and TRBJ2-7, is NAGVMQNPRHLVRRRGQEARLRCSPMKGHSHVYWYRQLPEEGLKFMVYLQKENIIDESGMPKERFSAEFPKEGPSILRIQQVVRGDSAAYFCASSLGGDYEQYFGPGTRLTVT.

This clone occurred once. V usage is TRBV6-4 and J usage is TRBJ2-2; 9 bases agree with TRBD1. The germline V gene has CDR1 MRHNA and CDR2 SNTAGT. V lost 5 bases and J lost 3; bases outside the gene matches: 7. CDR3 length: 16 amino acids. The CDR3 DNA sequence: TGTGCCAGCAGTTTTGAGGGACAGGGCTACACCGGGGAGCTGTTTTTT. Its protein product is CASSFEGQGYTGELFF.

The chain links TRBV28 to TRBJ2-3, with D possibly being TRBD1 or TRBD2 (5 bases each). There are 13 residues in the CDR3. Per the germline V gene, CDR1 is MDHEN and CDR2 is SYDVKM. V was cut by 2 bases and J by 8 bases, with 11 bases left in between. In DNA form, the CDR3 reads TGTGCCAGCAGTTTAGGGACGTGGAGTACGCAGTATTTT. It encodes CASSLGTWSTQYF.

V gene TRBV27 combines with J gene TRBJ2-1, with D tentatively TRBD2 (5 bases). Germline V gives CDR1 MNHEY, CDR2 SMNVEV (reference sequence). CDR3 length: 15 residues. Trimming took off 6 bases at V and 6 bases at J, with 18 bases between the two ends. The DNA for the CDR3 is TGTGCCAGCAGCCCCATAGCGCCGGGCGCCAATGAGCAGTTCTTC. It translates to CASSPIAPGANEQFF.

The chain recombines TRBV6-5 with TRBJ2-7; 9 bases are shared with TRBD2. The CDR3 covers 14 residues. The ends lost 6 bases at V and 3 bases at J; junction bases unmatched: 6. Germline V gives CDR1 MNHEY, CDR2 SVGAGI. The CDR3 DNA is TGTGCCAGCAGCCTTCTAGCGGGGCTCTACGAGCAGTACTTC. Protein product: CASSLLAGLYEQYF.

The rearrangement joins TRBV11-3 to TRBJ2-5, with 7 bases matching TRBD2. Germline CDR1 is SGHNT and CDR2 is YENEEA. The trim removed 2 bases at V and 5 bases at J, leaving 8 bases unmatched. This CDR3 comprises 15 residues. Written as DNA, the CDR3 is TGTGCCAGCAGCTTACTCGCGGGAGTGGGTGAGACCCAGTACTTC. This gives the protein CASSLLAGVGETQYF.

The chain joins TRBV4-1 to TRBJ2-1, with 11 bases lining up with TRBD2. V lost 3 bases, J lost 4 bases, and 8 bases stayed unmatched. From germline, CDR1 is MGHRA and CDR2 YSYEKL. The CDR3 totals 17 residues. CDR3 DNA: TGCGCCAGCAGCCATATACTAGCGGGAGTCCAGTACAATGAGCAGTTCTTC. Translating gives CASSHILAGVQYNEQFF.

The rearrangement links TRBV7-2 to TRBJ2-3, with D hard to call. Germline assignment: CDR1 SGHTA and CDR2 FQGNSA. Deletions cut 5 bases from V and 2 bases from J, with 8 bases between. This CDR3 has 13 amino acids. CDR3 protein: CASSLQHTDTQYF. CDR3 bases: TGTGCCAGCAGCCTGCAGCACACAGATACGCAGTATTTT.

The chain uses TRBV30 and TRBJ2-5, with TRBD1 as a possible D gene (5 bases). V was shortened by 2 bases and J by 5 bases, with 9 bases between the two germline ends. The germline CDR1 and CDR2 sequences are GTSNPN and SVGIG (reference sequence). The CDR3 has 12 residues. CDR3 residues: CAWSTGFETQYF. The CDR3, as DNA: TGTGCCTGGAGTACAGGTTTCGAGACCCAGTACTTC.

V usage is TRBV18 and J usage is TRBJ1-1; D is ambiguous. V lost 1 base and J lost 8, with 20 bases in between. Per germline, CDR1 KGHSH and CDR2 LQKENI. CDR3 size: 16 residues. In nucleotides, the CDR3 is TGTGCCAGCTCACCACTAGGCTCTGGAACGGCCGTCGAAGCTTTCTTT. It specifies CASSPLGSGTAVEAFF.

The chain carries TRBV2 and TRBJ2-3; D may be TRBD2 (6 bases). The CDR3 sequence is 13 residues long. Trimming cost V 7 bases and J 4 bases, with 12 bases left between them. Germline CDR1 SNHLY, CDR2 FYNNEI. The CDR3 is CASMRGRADTQYF. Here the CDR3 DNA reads TGTGCCAGCATGCGGGGTAGGGCAGATACGCAGTATTTT. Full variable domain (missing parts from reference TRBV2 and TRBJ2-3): EPEVTQTPSHQVTQMGQEVILRCVPISNHLYFYWYRQILGQKVEFLVSFYNNEISEKSEIFDDQFSVERPDGSNFTLKIRSTKLEDSAMYFCASMRGRADTQYFGPGTRLTVL.

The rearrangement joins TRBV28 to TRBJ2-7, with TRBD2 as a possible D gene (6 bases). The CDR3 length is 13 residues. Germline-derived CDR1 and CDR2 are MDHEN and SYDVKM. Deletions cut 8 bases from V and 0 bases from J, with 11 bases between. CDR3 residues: CASAPGSSYEQYF. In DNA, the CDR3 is TGTGCCAGCGCGCCCGGGAGCTCCTACGAGCAGTACTTC.

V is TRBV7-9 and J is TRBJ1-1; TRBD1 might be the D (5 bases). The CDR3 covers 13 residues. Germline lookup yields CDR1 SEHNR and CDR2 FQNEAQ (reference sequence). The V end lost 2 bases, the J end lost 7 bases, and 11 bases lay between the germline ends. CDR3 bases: TGTGCCAGCAGCTTATGGTCGGGGGATGAAGCTTTCTTT. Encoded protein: CASSLWSGDEAFF. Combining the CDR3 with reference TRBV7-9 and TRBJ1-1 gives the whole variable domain DTGVSQNPRHKITKRGQNVTFRCDPISEHNRLYWYRQTLGQGPEFLTYFQNEAQLEKSRLLSDRFSAERPKGSFSTLEIQRTEQGDSAMYLCASSLWSGDEAFFGQGTRLTVV.

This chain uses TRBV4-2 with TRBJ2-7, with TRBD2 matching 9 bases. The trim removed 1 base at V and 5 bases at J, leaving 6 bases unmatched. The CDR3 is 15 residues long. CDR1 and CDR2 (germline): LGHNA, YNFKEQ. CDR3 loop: CASSQVASGTHEQYF. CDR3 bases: TGTGCCAGCAGCCAAGTTGCTAGCGGGACCCACGAGCAGTACTTC.

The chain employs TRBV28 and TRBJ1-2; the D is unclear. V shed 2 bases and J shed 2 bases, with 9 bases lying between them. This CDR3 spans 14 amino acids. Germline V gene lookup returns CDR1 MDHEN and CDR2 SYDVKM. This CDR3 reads CASSLHGRNYGYTF. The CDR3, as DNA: TGTGCCAGCAGTTTACACGGACGCAACTATGGCTACACCTTC.

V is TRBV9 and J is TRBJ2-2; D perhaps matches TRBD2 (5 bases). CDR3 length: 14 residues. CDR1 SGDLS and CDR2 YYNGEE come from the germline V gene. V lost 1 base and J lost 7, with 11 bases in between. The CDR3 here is CASSVTRTGGELFF. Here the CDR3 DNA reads TGTGCCAGCAGCGTAACCCGGACTGGCGGGGAGCTGTTTTTT.